This entry is about one T cell receptor beta chain. No antigen is known for it. Expressed TCRB transcripts were sequenced because the entire RNA isolate underwent reverse transcription. Only in-frame clones appear in the TCRdb table, and some are missing; sequencing was by immunoSEQ multiplex PCR. This sample has tens of thousands of clones; roughly 40% occur once, and the top ten carry about 1.5%. Once sorted, every population was more than 98% pure. The data were obtained in a study of beta chain features in type 1 diabetes. For the study at large: Patients were similar to healthy donors in age and gender (as well as in cell yields).

V gave up 6 bases and J gave up 7 bases; unmatched junction bases: 8. Germline assignment: CDR1 MDHEN and CDR2 SYDVKM. CDR3 length: 15 amino acids. General study results and limits: People with Type 1 diabetes carried modestly yet significantly shorter TCRB CDR3s in all four CD4+ subsets. Insertion counts at VDJ junctions were lower in type 1 diabetes patients, who also showed more deletions there. PCR might favor shorter templates, but any such skew would affect patients and controls equally.

The source is a man aged 30-40 years with type 1 diabetes. Specimen: Tregs from blood. The chain joins TRBV28 to TRBJ2-1; TRBD2 matches 11 bases. CDR3 DNA sequence: TGTGCCAGCAGAATCGGGACTAGCGGATCTAATGAGCAGTTCTTC. Translated, it gives CASRIGTSGSNEQFF.